The text below deals with one TCR beta chain. The clone's antigen remains unknown. No base quality values were provided; no much bigger clone lies one nucleotide off. The data derive from a study of blood T cell repertoires in COVID-19 (TCRdb year 2020). As for the study more broadly: Samples covering the acute and convalescent phases of COVID-19 were provided by collaborators in the United States, Italy and Spain. The samples were drawn from two sources: the first 160 participants of the ongoing ImmuneRACE study, and some 1,300 subjects contributed by 6 global collaborators. Deeply sampled blood TCRbeta repertoires from subjects exposed to, actively infected with, or recovered from COVID-19 were included in the dataset. The repertoires were released in a freely available public database meant as a resource for research on the immune response to SARS-CoV-2. The prospective study material was composed of cDNA or gDNA derived from T cells, B-cell-depleted T cells, or PBMCs. Where available, HLA class I and class II types were obtained from metadata supplied by the sample provider rather than from assay-based typing. Sample metadata almost always included a de-identified subject ID, COVID-19 status, age in years and sex. What the work shows at the level of the full study, not this receptor alone: The quantity of clinical and demographic metadata differed by source and by participant and was supplied without curation.

Collaborating institutions collected whole blood in K2EDTA tubes following their own protocols. For TCRbeta analysis, collaborators shipped samples in one of three forms: frozen whole blood, isolated PBMCs, or DNA extracted from either of those sample types. TCRbeta CDR3 regions were amplified from genomic DNA by means of the immunoSEQ Assay, a bias-controlled multiplex PCR. As for how the authors treated the data: Within the assay, amplification of reference gene primers was used to estimate how many nucleated cells each sample contained. To quantify the absolute abundance of each unique TCRbeta CDR3 rearrangement, sequence reads were collapsed and filtered. For each sample, productive Simpson clonality was calculated by taking the square root of Simpson's diversity index across productive rearrangements. Sourced from immuneACCESS, this table was stored by TCRdb with only in-frame sequences that have V and J called. A share of the clones is absent; for the studies checked, an unresolved V gene accounts for under half, and the remainder has no known explanation. V, J and clone size were drawn from that table, and D and trimming were deduced from the DNA. For this sample the table gives roughly 87,000 clones, of which about 91% were detected only once. In total, the top ten clones hold around 5% of the sample.

This receptor was taken from a woman aged 80 or over with active COVID-19. The sample consisted of peripheral blood.

This receptor has the CDR3 CASRQGQPAVEQYF. The DNA reads as follows: TGTGCCAGCAGACAGGGACAGCCGGCTGTTGAGCAGTACTTC. Rearrangement joined TRBV2 to TRBJ2-7; 7 junctional bases match TRBD1. The CDR3 measures 14 amino acids from cysteine to phenylalanine. Just CDR3 DNA is preserved here, 42 bases in frame from base 1. From V the trimming removes 6 bases and from J it removes 7 bases, while the gene matches leave 12 bases of the junction unaccounted for. The germline V gene specifies SNHLY as CDR1 and FYNNEI as CDR2.